One sample yielded the 17 T cell receptor beta chains listed below, sequenced in a study of blood T cell repertoires in COVID-19. Sequencing used immunoSEQ multiplex PCR; TCRdb keeps in-frame clones, though not all of them. The sample lists under 200,000 clones, 70% to 90% occurring once. Sequenced sample: peripheral blood. These receptor sequences come from a man in his 70s with active or convalescent COVID-19.

This rearrangement joins TRBV28 to TRBJ1-5; 7 nucleotides align to TRBD1. This CDR3 is 15 amino acids long. V gave up 6 bases and J gave up 1 base; unmatched junction bases: 6. Germline loops: CDR1 MDHEN, CDR2 SYDVKM. CDR3 coding DNA: TGTGCCAGCAGCCCAACACAGGGGAGCAATCAGCCCCAGCATTTT. Its protein is CASSPTQGSNQPQHF.

The rearrangement joins TRBV28 to TRBJ1-1; perhaps TRBD1 as D (6 bases). Trimming removed 7 bases from V and 11 bases from J, with 20 bases in between. There are 13 residues in the CDR3. Looked up from germline, CDR1 is MDHEN and CDR2 is SYDVKM. The CDR3 loop is CASTPDRNTRAFF. DNA of the CDR3: TGTGCCAGCACCCCCGACAGGAACACTAGGGCTTTCTTT.

V and J are TRBV21-1 and TRBJ2-2; the D segment call TRBD2 is taken from the table without a DNA check. TRBV21-1 is described as a pseudogene. The CDR3 is 15 residues long. CDR3 sequence: CASSRTSGNTGELFF. CDR3 sequence (DNA): TGTGCCAGCAGCAGGACTAGCGGGAACACCGGGGAGCTGTTTTTT.

This chain connects TRBV10-3 to TRBJ2-4, with D perhaps TRBD1 (6 bases). The CDR3 runs 17 residues. Per germline, CDR1 ENHRY and CDR2 SYGVKD. Trimming took off 2 bases at V and 2 bases at J, with 16 bases between the two ends. CDR3 in DNA: TGTGCCATCAGTGAGAGAACAGGGTCCGTAACCAAAAACATTCAGTACTTC. Protein product: CAISERTGSVTKNIQYF.

The rearrangement uses TRBV2 and TRBJ1-2, with D perhaps matching TRBD1 (5 bases). With 4 bases removed from V and 4 bases from J, the gap between germline ends came to 13 bases. Germline assignment: CDR1 SNHLY and CDR2 FYNNEI. The CDR3 totals 14 residues. CDR3: CASSGSVGGYGYTF. DNA for the CDR3: TGTGCCAGCAGTGGTTCGGTCGGGGGCTATGGCTACACCTTC.

The V call is TRBV29-1, the J call TRBJ1-2; 11 bases agree with TRBD1. The CDR3 extends over 12 amino acids. Looked up from germline, CDR1 is SQVTM and CDR2 is ANQGSEA. V was clipped by 6 bases and J by 6 bases; unmatched bases: 3. The chain's CDR3 is CSVEGQGDGYTF. The CDR3 DNA reads TGCAGCGTCGAGGGACAGGGGGATGGCTACACCTTC.

The CDR3 here is CASSRAGGLHNEQFF. CDR3 sequence (DNA): TGTGCCAGCAGCCGGGCGGGGGGACTACACAATGAGCAGTTCTTC. This chain uses TRBV9 with TRBJ2-1, with 8 bases that match TRBD2. Trimming at V came to 4 bases and at J to 5 bases, leaving 8 bases not matched to a gene. Germline CDR1 reads SGDLS; CDR2 reads YYNGEE. CDR3 size: 15 residues.

The J gene is TRBJ2-7, the V gene TRBV27, with 10 bases matching TRBD2. The V gene's germline CDR1 is MNHEY and CDR2 SMNVEV (reference sequence). The CDR3 spans 14 residues. With V trimmed by 2 bases and J by 6 bases, 4 bases remained unmatched. CDR3 sequence (DNA): TGTGCCAGCAGTTTACGAGCGGGGGGGCTCGAGCAGTACTTC. Amino acid sequence: CASSLRAGGLEQYF.

The chain uses TRBV29-1 and TRBJ2-7, with 8 bases matching TRBD1. CDR1 is SQVTM and CDR2 is ANQGSEA in the germline V gene. V gave up 6 bases and J gave up 5 bases; unmatched junction bases: 9. The CDR3 is made up of 13 amino acids. The CDR3 DNA follows: TGCAGCGTGAAACAGGGGGTAGGCAACGAGCAGTACTTC. This sequence encodes CSVKQGVGNEQYF.

The chain carries TRBV4-1 and TRBJ2-5; 10 bases are shared with TRBD2. The CDR3 totals 16 residues. V shed 1 base and J 2 bases; nucleotides not matched to a gene: 4. The germline gives CDR1 MGHRA, CDR2 YSYEKL. The CDR3 DNA reads TGCGCCAGCAGCCAAGGACTAGCGGGCGGGCAAGAGACCCAGTACTTC. As protein: CASSQGLAGGQETQYF.

This rearrangement joins TRBV28 to TRBJ1-2; possibly TRBD1 for D (6 bases). Germline lookup yields CDR1 MDHEN and CDR2 SYDVKM. This CDR3 region has 11 residues. V gave up 7 bases and J gave up 6 bases, with 9 bases separating them. The CDR3 spells CASNQGNGYTF. In DNA, the CDR3 is TGTGCCAGCAACCAGGGGAATGGCTACACCTTC.

In its sample, this clone was seen many times. This chain connects TRBV11-2 to TRBJ2-3; tentatively, D is TRBD1 (5 bases). This CDR3 has 12 amino acids. The V gene lost 8 bases and the J gene lost 1 base, with 7 bases spanning the gap. Germline CDR1 is SGHAT and CDR2 is FQNNGV. CDR3: CASGAGTDTQYF. The CDR3 DNA sequence: TGTGCCAGCGGGGCAGGCACAGATACGCAGTATTTT.

The genes are TRBV6-5 and TRBJ2-1; 8 bases match TRBD1. Germline V gene sequence: CDR1 MNHEY, CDR2 SVGAGI. The CDR3 covers 14 residues. With V trimmed by 6 bases and J by 7 bases, 8 bases remained unmatched. The CDR3 DNA is TGTGCCAGCAGACTGACAGGGGACGTGAATGAGCAGTTCTTC. Protein product: CASRLTGDVNEQFF.

This clone appeared once. The gene calls are TRBV7-9 and TRBJ2-7, with a possible D match to TRBD2 (6 bases). V lost 1 base and J 2 bases, leaving 12 bases between the germline ends. CDR1 SEHNR and CDR2 FQNEAQ come from the germline V gene (reference sequence). The CDR3 runs to 15 residues. This CDR3 is CASSLGAGIPYEQYF. In DNA, the CDR3 is TGTGCCAGCAGCTTAGGGGCGGGGATCCCCTACGAGCAGTACTTC.

The genes are TRBV6-5 and TRBJ1-2; 7 nucleotides align to TRBD1. The J segment lost 8 bases and the V segment lost 5 bases, leaving 5 bases of the junction unmatched. The CDR3 runs 12 residues. The germline CDR1 and CDR2 sequences are MNHEY and SVGAGI. This CDR3 reads CASSMTGNGYTF. CDR3 nucleotide sequence: TGTGCCAGCAGTATGACAGGGAACGGCTACACCTTC.

The chain uses TRBV28 and TRBJ1-4, with D perhaps TRBD1 (5 bases). V was shortened by 5 bases and J by 0 bases, with 16 bases between the two germline ends. Germline V gene lookup returns CDR1 MDHEN and CDR2 SYDVKM. This CDR3 comprises 17 residues. CDR3 DNA sequence: TGTGCCAGCAGTCGTAATGGGGGGGGAGCAACTAATGAAAAACTGTTTTTT. Translated: CASSRNGGGATNEKLFF.

The J gene is TRBJ2-3, the V gene TRBV5-4; D gene unclear. Germline V lookup: CDR1 SGHNT, CDR2 YYREEE (reference sequence). CDR3 length: 15 residues. The V end was cut by 0 bases, the J end by 0 bases, with 8 bases between. The CDR3 sequence is CASSLGPGSTDTQYF. CDR3 DNA: TGTGCCAGCAGCTTGGGCCCCGGGAGCACAGATACGCAGTATTTT.